The 25 T cell receptor beta chains reported below all come from one sample, sequenced in a study of T-cell memory formation after mild COVID-19. TCRdb passed the 5' RACE reads through MiXCR, listing each CDR3 protein once. The sample lists around 250,000 distinct CDR3 sequences, around 17% seen once, with around 21% in the top ten. The sequenced sample was PBMCs or a T cell subset sorted from them (not recorded which). The receptors come from a man younger than 35 who had mild COVID-19 (a few samples of this study predate the infection). Cell type and time point are not known.

The chain combines TRBV6-4 with TRBJ1-6; no clear D. Per the germline V gene, CDR1 is MRHNA and CDR2 is SNTAGT. V was cut by 9 bases and J by 4 bases, with 19 bases left in between. The CDR3 contains 16 residues. CDR3 sequence reads: CARKERTARYNSPLHF. CDR3 nucleotide sequence: TGTGCCAGAAAGGAACGGACGGCCAGATATAATTCACCCCTCCACTTT.

Ten or more counts support this clonotype. This chain links TRBV19 with TRBJ1-1; no firm D call. The germline V gene has CDR1 LNHDA and CDR2 SQIVND (reference sequence). The CDR3 covers 13 residues. The ends were cut back, 5 bases at V and 5 bases at J, with 12 bases in the middle. The CDR3 spells CASSVQGITEAFF. The CDR3 nucleotides read TGTGCCAGTAGTGTTCAAGGGATAACTGAAGCTTTCTTT.

The chain combines TRBV2 with TRBJ1-5; D is unclear. There are 14 residues in the CDR3. Germline assignment: CDR1 SNHLY and CDR2 FYNNEI. Trimming pared 6 bases from V and 3 bases from J, leaving 12 bases between. CDR3: CASRDGRPNQPQHF. The CDR3 DNA follows: TGTGCCAGCAGGGACGGACGGCCCAATCAGCCCCAGCATTTT.

The rearrangement uses TRBV4-1 and TRBJ2-5; 9 bases align to TRBD1. This CDR3 spans 15 amino acids. V lost 4 bases, J lost 6 bases, and 9 bases stayed unmatched. Germline V gene data show CDR1 as MGHRA and CDR2 as YSYEKL. For the CDR3, the DNA is TGCGCCAGCAGCCCCCCGATGGACAGGGGAAAGACCCAGTACTTC. This gives the protein CASSPPMDRGKTQYF.

V and J are TRBV29-1 and TRBJ2-7, with 8 nucleotides matching TRBD1. The CDR3 runs to 15 residues. Trimming at V came to 5 bases and at J to 2 bases, leaving 11 bases not matched to a gene. The germline V gene has CDR1 SQVTM and CDR2 ANQGSEA. The CDR3 loop reads CSVRQGHEVTYEQYF. The CDR3 nucleotides read TGCAGCGTTCGACAGGGGCACGAGGTTACCTACGAGCAGTACTTC.

This sequence joins TRBV7-9 and TRBJ1-5; no reliable D call. The CDR3 contains 17 residues. CDR1 is SEHNR, CDR2 FQNEAQ, per germline (reference sequence). The V and J ends lost 0 bases and 0 bases respectively, with 12 bases between them. The CDR3 nucleotides are TGTGCCAGCAGCTTAGCGCAAGGGTTCGGTAGCAATCAGCCCCAGCATTTT. Protein product: CASSLAQGFGSNQPQHF.

The V and J genes are TRBV4-2 and TRBJ1-1; TRBD1 might be the D (6 bases). The CDR3 covers 14 residues. Trimming shortened V by 6 bases and J by 5 bases, and 16 bases separated the two germline ends. Germline assignment: CDR1 LGHNA and CDR2 YNFKEQ. CDR3 DNA sequence: TGTGCCAGCAGACCTCTGGGGGCAGGGACTGAAGCTTTCTTT. Its translation: CASRPLGAGTEAFF.

This chain connects TRBV7-9 to TRBJ1-1; D unresolved. Germline assignment: CDR1 SEHNR and CDR2 FQNEAQ (reference sequence). Trimming left V 3 bases short and J 4 bases short, with 12 bases between. This CDR3 is built from 14 residues. In nucleotides, the CDR3 is TGTGCCAGCAGCTTTACATCGGGCGGCACTGAAGCTTTCTTT. This encodes CASSFTSGGTEAFF.

This chain links TRBV6-5 with TRBJ1-5; D is possibly TRBD1 (6 bases). Trimming left V 5 bases short and J 9 bases short, with 14 bases between. CDR1 is MNHEY and CDR2 is SVGAGI in the germline V gene. There are 13 residues in the CDR3. As DNA, the CDR3 is TGTGCCAGCAGTCTGGACAGCCTAGGGCCCCAGCATTTT. Translation gives CASSLDSLGPQHF.

This clonotype occurred many times. This chain links TRBV24-1 with TRBJ2-3, with 7 bases identical to TRBD1. The CDR3 totals 15 residues. The germline gives CDR1 KGHDR, CDR2 SFDVKD. J was trimmed by 1 base and V by 1 base; bases with no gene match: 1. CDR3 DNA sequence: TGTGCCACCAGTGATTTTGGACAGGGCACAGATACGCAGTATTTT. This translates into CATSDFGQGTDTQYF.

The V and J genes are TRBV7-2 and TRBJ1-2; weak D call: TRBD1 (6 bases). The V gene lost 8 bases and the J gene lost 13 bases, with 26 bases spanning the gap. The CDR3 has 14 amino acids. Germline V CDR1 and CDR2: SGHTA, FQGNSA. The CDR3 region has the DNA TGTGCCAGCGGGACCGCGGACCCGGGGGCAGTTCGCACCTTC. Amino acids: CASGTADPGAVRTF.

This clonotype has only one observation. This chain uses TRBV28 with TRBJ2-3; 13 bases fit TRBD2. The CDR3 contains 16 residues. V was clipped by 4 bases and J by 7 bases; unmatched bases: 8. Germline assignment: CDR1 MDHEN and CDR2 SYDVKM. The CDR3 region has the DNA TGTGCCAGCAGTTCGACTAGCGGGGGGCCGGGATATACGCAGTATTTT. Protein sequence: CASSSTSGGPGYTQYF. The complete variable domain, with remaining parts taken from reference TRBV28 and TRBJ2-3, reads DVKVTQSSRYLVKRTGEKVFLECVQDMDHENMFWYRQDPGLGLRLIYFSYDVKMKEKGDIPEGYSVSREKKERFSLILESASTNQTSMYLCASSSTSGGPGYTQYFGPGTRLTVL.

This clonotype was seen only a few times. V usage is TRBV12-3 or TRBV12-4 and J usage is TRBJ1-2; 9 bases align to TRBD1. The CDR3 totals 12 residues. The V gene end was trimmed by 5 bases and the J gene end by 7 bases; junction bases not matched to a gene: 2. The CDR3 sequence: CASSRTGAGYTF. Here the CDR3 DNA reads TGTGCCAGCAGTCGGACAGGGGCTGGCTACACCTTC.

This clonotype was recorded many times. The chain uses TRBV12-3 or TRBV12-4 and TRBJ2-4; the D is unclear. The CDR3 sequence is 13 residues long. The V gene lost 2 bases and the J gene lost 0 bases, with 2 bases spanning the gap. CDR3 protein: CASSLTAKNIQYF. The CDR3 DNA sequence: TGTGCCAGCAGTTTAACAGCCAAAAACATTCAGTACTTC.

This sequence joins TRBV11-3 and TRBJ2-1, with TRBD1 matching over 9 bases. Per germline, CDR1 SGHNT and CDR2 YENEEA. The CDR3 totals 16 residues. J gave up 8 bases and V 1 base, and 9 bases lay outside the gene matches. CDR3: CASSLGGTGNYDEQFF. The CDR3 region has the DNA TGTGCCAGCAGCTTAGGGGGGACAGGGAATTATGATGAGCAGTTCTTC.

The V and J genes are TRBV24-1 and TRBJ2-5; no reliable D call. CDR3 length equals 16 residues. Between the trimmed V and J ends, which lost 4 bases and 1 base, there was a span of 15 bases. Germline V gene sequence: CDR1 KGHDR, CDR2 SFDVKD. CDR3 DNA sequence: TGTGCCACCAGTGACCCCCGGGCAGAAACCCAAGAGACCCAGTACTTC. Its translation is CATSDPRAETQETQYF.

This clonotype has a handful of counts. The chain is built from TRBV29-1 and TRBJ1-1, with D possibly matching TRBD1 (6 bases). The V end was cut by 6 bases, the J end by 7 bases, with 21 bases between. The CDR3 loop spans 14 amino acids. Germline V gene lookup returns CDR1 SQVTM and CDR2 ANQGSEA. CDR3 sequence reads: CSVDSGAGPFEAFF. The CDR3 nucleotides are TGCAGCGTGGACTCGGGGGCAGGCCCCTTTGAAGCTTTCTTT.

V and J are TRBV10-3 and TRBJ1-6, with D possibly matching TRBD1 (6 bases). Germline CDR1 ENHRY, CDR2 SYGVKD. The length of the CDR3 is 13 residues. Here the CDR3 DNA reads TGTGCTGCCGCAGGACAGTATAATTCACCCCTCCACTTT. Its protein is CAAAGQYNSPLHF.

This clonotype has a single count. The chain recombines TRBV28 with TRBJ2-2; D might be TRBD1 (5 bases). CDR3 length: 18 amino acids. CDR1 and CDR2 (germline): MDHEN, SYDVKM. Trimming took 3 bases from V and 0 from J, leaving 17 bases between them. The CDR3 sequence is CASSFPGAKTANTGELFF. The CDR3 bases are TGTGCCAGCAGTTTCCCTGGGGCGAAGACCGCGAACACCGGGGAGCTGTTTTTT. Drawing the rest from reference TRBV28 and TRBJ2-2, the complete variable domain is DVKVTQSSRYLVKRTGEKVFLECVQDMDHENMFWYRQDPGLGLRLIYFSYDVKMKEKGDIPEGYSVSREKKERFSLILESASTNQTSMYLCASSFPGAKTANTGELFFGEGSRLTVL.

This clonotype was seen only a few times. V gene TRBV6-1 combines with J gene TRBJ1-5; 8 bases line up with TRBD1. CDR1 is MNHNS and CDR2 is SASEGT in the germline V gene. The V segment lost 10 bases and the J segment 3 bases; nucleotides outside the gene matches: 11. The CDR3 runs 15 residues. DNA for the CDR3: TGTGCCACCAAAAGGGGACAGGAGCTCAATCAGCCCCAGCATTTT. It is translated as CATKRGQELNQPQHF.

V and J are TRBV7-9 and TRBJ1-3, with D possibly being TRBD1 (6 bases). This CDR3 contains 17 residues. The V and J ends lost 0 bases and 0 bases respectively, with 12 bases between them. Germline CDR1 and CDR2: SEHNR and FQNEAQ (reference sequence). The CDR3, as DNA: TGTGCCAGCAGCTTAGCGCACGGGGGCCTCTCTGGAAACACCATATATTTT. This translates into CASSLAHGGLSGNTIYF.

This clonotype came up a few times. DNA for the CDR3: TGTGCCAGCTCACTTCAGGACAGGGCGTACGAGCAGTACTTC. Protein: CASSLQDRAYEQYF. This rearrangement joins TRBV18 to TRBJ2-7, with TRBD1 matching over 8 bases. The CDR3 length is 14 residues. The germline V gene has CDR1 KGHSH and CDR2 LQKENI. V lost 4 bases and J lost 4; bases outside the gene matches: 6.

This clonotype was observed a few times. V gene TRBV6-6 combines with J gene TRBJ2-3; 8 bases align to TRBD2. The V segment lost 10 bases and the J segment 2 bases; nucleotides outside the gene matches: 14. Germline assignment: CDR1 MNHNY and CDR2 SVGAGI (reference sequence). The CDR3 covers 16 residues. CDR3 DNA: TGTGCCACCGGGGGGGGAGCGGGGGCCAACACAGATACGCAGTATTTT. This codes for CATGGGAGANTDTQYF.

The chain has TRBV7-2 and TRBJ1-6; D remains unclear. Deletions cut 0 bases from V and 0 bases from J, with 12 bases between. The CDR3 contains 18 residues. Germline assignment: CDR1 SGHTA and CDR2 FQGNSA. Here the CDR3 reads CASSLAAPGSSYNSPLHF. The DNA for the CDR3 is TGTGCCAGCAGCTTAGCGGCCCCAGGTTCCTCCTATAATTCACCCCTCCACTTT. The full variable domain, rest sourced from reference TRBV7-2 and TRBJ1-6, is GAGVSQSPSNKVTEKGKDVELRCDPISGHTALYWYRQSLGQGLEFLIYFQGNSAPDKSGLPSDRFSAERTGGSVSTLTIQRTQQEDSAVYLCASSLAAPGSSYNSPLHFGNGTRLTVT.

The chain is built from TRBV11-2 and TRBJ2-5; a possible D gene is TRBD1 (5 bases). V was pared by 1 base and J by 2 bases, with 11 bases between. The germline CDR1 and CDR2 sequences are SGHAT and FQNNGV. There are 15 residues in the CDR3. This CDR3 is CASSLVGARQETQYF. CDR3 sequence (DNA): TGTGCCAGCAGCTTAGTAGGGGCGAGGCAAGAGACCCAGTACTTC.